This is a list of T cell receptor beta chains from one sample in a study of cytomegalovirus exposure and HLA in healthy donors. Method: immunoSEQ multiplex PCR; TCRdb's copy keeps in-frame clones and lacks some. This table has roughly 200,000 clones, around 80% appearing once. What was sequenced was PBMCs. These receptors came from a woman younger than 45 in good health and CMV-seronegative. CDR3s include the opening cysteine and the closing phenylalanine or tryptophan. Each record gives: J gene, V gene, D gene, CDR3 DNA, CDR3 protein. D genes are given only for firm matches.

J gene: TRBJ1-1
V gene: TRBV10-3
D gene: TRBD1
CDR3 DNA: TGTGCCATCAATCCGAGACAGGGGGCGGCGGCTTTCTTT
CDR3 protein: CAINPRQGAAAFF

J gene: TRBJ2-3
V gene: TRBV25-1
D gene: TRBD2
CDR3 DNA: TGTGCCAGCAGTGAGTTAGCGGGGCCCACAGATACGCAGTATTTT
CDR3 protein: CASSELAGPTDTQYF

J gene: TRBJ1-1
V gene: TRBV6-6
D gene: TRBD1
CDR3 DNA: TGTGCCAGCACCACGTTCGGGACAGGGGGCGATGAAGCTTTCTTT
CDR3 protein: CASTTFGTGGDEAFF

J gene: TRBJ2-1
V gene: TRBV15
D gene: .
CDR3 DNA: TGTGCCACCAGCAGAGAACCACTGTACAATGAGCAGTTCTTC
CDR3 protein: CATSREPLYNEQFF

J gene: TRBJ1-6
V gene: TRBV18
D gene: .
CDR3 DNA: TGTGCCAGCTCACACCAGGGGAGCTCCTATAATTCACCCCTCCACTTT
CDR3 protein: CASSHQGSSYNSPLHF

J gene: TRBJ2-3
V gene: TRBV6-4
D gene: .
CDR3 DNA: TGTGCCAGCAGTGACTCCGCAGGTTCCACAGATACGCAGTATTTT
CDR3 protein: CASSDSAGSTDTQYF

J gene: TRBJ2-1
V gene: TRBV19
D gene: .
CDR3 DNA: TGTGCCAGTAGTACCGGGGGAAACAATGAGCAGTTCTTC
CDR3 protein: CASSTGGNNEQFF

J gene: TRBJ2-7
V gene: TRBV5-1
D gene: .
CDR3 DNA: TGCGCCAGCAGGTCGGCAGGGGTCGACGAGCAGTACTTC
CDR3 protein: CASRSAGVDEQYF

J gene: TRBJ2-7
V gene: TRBV7-2
D gene: TRBD2
CDR3 DNA: TGTGCCAGCAGCTTATTTCCGGGGGGGCCGAGCGAGCAGTACTTC
CDR3 protein: CASSLFPGGPSEQYF

J gene: TRBJ2-7
V gene: TRBV19
D gene: .
CDR3 DNA: TGTGCCAGTAGTCCAGGGGACATCAAGCCGGCGTACTTC
CDR3 protein: CASSPGDIKPAYF

J gene: TRBJ1-4
V gene: TRBV20-1
D gene: .
CDR3 DNA: TGCAGTGCTAGGAAGGAGGAAAAACTGTTTTTT
CDR3 protein: CSARKEEKLFF